Presented here are 27 T cell receptor beta chains from one specimen sequenced in a study of blood T cell repertoires in COVID-19. Only in-frame clones appear in the TCRdb table, and some are missing; sequencing was by immunoSEQ multiplex PCR. This table has some 48,000 clones, 86% appearing once. Material for sequencing was peripheral blood. These TCRs come from a human donor in a cohort sampled during active COVID-19.

The chain joins TRBV19 to TRBJ2-1; TRBD1 matches 7 bases. Germline CDR1 is LNHDA and CDR2 is SQIVND (reference sequence). Trimming at V came to 3 bases and at J to 4 bases, leaving 6 bases not matched to a gene. The CDR3 consists of 15 residues. The CDR3, as DNA: TGTGCCAGTAGTATGCCACAGGGGCCGTACAATGAGCAGTTCTTC. Its translation: CASSMPQGPYNEQFF.

This rearrangement joins TRBV4-1 to TRBJ1-4; TRBD1 agrees at 8 bases. Germline values: CDR1 MGHRA, CDR2 YSYEKL. Germline trimming cut 7 bases from V and 8 bases from J; bases unmatched to any gene: 9. The CDR3 loop spans 14 amino acids. CDR3 sequence: CASTETGEREKLFF. For the CDR3, the DNA is TGCGCCAGCACAGAGACAGGGGAGAGAGAAAAACTGTTTTTT.

The chain recombines TRBV6-2 or TRBV6-3 with TRBJ1-2; maybe TRBD1 (5 bases). Between the trimmed V and J ends, which lost 0 bases and 4 bases, there was a span of 9 bases. Germline CDR1 and CDR2: MNHEY and SVGEGT. The CDR3 has 14 residues. The CDR3 nucleotides read TGTGCCAGCAGTTACTCGTGGGGCGGCTATGGCTACACCTTC. Protein sequence: CASSYSWGGYGYTF.

The CDR3 coding sequence is TGTGCCAGCAGCCTCCTTAGCGGAAAACTGTTTTTT. It translates to CASSLLSGKLFF. The rearrangement links TRBV3-1 (or the pseudogene TRBV3-2) to TRBJ1-4; D is ambiguous. Trimming took off 4 bases at V and 10 bases at J, with 10 bases between the two ends. This CDR3 is 12 amino acids long. The V gene's germline CDR1 is LGHDT and CDR2 YNNKEL (reference sequence).

As regards this clone: The CDR3 ends on some other residue instead of the conserved phenylalanine or tryptophan, so this is likely a read error. The DNA is left out, because the CDR3 cannot be placed on it with certainty; the CDR3 is given as TCRdb lists it. CDR3 sequence: CASRLVTGQGFRG. V and J are TRBV12-2 and TRBJ2-4; TRBD1 reflects the table's D call only, with no check against the DNA. TRBV12-2 is a pseudogene locus. The CDR3 is 13 amino acids long, termini counted.

The genes are TRBV29-1 and TRBJ2-3, with TRBD1 as a possible D gene (5 bases). Germline V lookup: CDR1 SQVTM, CDR2 ANQGSEA. V was cut by 7 bases and J by 5 bases, with 10 bases left in between. This CDR3 is built from 11 residues. Here the CDR3 reads CSEETEDTQYF. CDR3 DNA: TGCAGCGAGGAGACAGAAGATACGCAGTATTTT.

The rearrangement links TRBV5-4 to TRBJ1-3; D is uncertain. Per the germline V gene, CDR1 is SGHNT and CDR2 is YYREEE (reference sequence). This CDR3 contains 14 residues. V gave up 6 bases and J gave up 0 bases, with 10 bases separating them. CDR3 DNA: TGTGCCAGCACCCGTCGGGACTCTGGAAACACCATATATTTT. Amino acids: CASTRRDSGNTIYF.

This clone was observed a handful of times. The J gene is TRBJ1-6, the V gene TRBV7-2; possibly TRBD1 for D (5 bases). Looked up from germline, CDR1 is SGHTA and CDR2 is FQGNSA. V was shortened by 0 bases and J by 7 bases, with 13 bases between the two germline ends. This CDR3 has 16 amino acids. The CDR3 bases are TGTGCCAGCAGCTTAGCGGCAGGGTCGAAGAATTCACCCCTCCACTTT. Translation: CASSLAAGSKNSPLHF.

This chain joins TRBV4-1 and TRBJ1-1, with a possible D match to TRBD1 (5 bases). Germline CDR1 MGHRA, CDR2 YSYEKL. Trimming removed 1 base at V and 1 base at J, with 7 bases between. The CDR3 has 14 residues. In DNA form, the CDR3 reads TGCGCCAGCAGCCAAGGACAGCGGAACACTGAAGCTTTCTTT. This sequence encodes CASSQGQRNTEAFF.

The chain joins TRBV19 to TRBJ2-7; TRBD1 matches at 9 bases. V lost 6 bases and J lost 3; bases outside the gene matches: 6. The CDR3 is 14 amino acids. Looked up from germline, CDR1 is LNHDA and CDR2 is SQIVND (reference sequence). The CDR3 is CASSKEDRGYEQYF. CDR3 nucleotide sequence: TGTGCCAGTAGCAAAGAGGACAGGGGCTACGAGCAGTACTTC.

The genes are TRBV3-1 (or the pseudogene TRBV3-2) and TRBJ2-5, with D perhaps matching TRBD1 (5 bases). Between the trimmed V and J ends, which lost 1 base and 1 base, there was a span of 7 bases. The germline gives CDR1 LGHDT, CDR2 YNNKEL (reference sequence). This CDR3 region has 14 residues. The CDR3 coding sequence is TGTGCCAGCAGCCAAGGACAGCCCCAAGAGACCCAGTACTTC. This translates into CASSQGQPQETQYF.

V usage is TRBV6-5 and J usage is TRBJ1-6; D call uncertain. Trimming shortened V by 6 bases and J by 9 bases, and 15 bases separated the two germline ends. CDR3 length: 14 amino acids. Germline V gene data show CDR1 as MNHEY and CDR2 as SVGAGI. The DNA of the CDR3 is TGTGCCAGCAGCGCCCGGGGTCAAAGTTCACCCCTCCACTTT. It encodes CASSARGQSSPLHF.

The V call is TRBV10-3, the J call TRBJ2-3, with D unclear. Germline CDR1 is ENHRY and CDR2 is SYGVKD. The V end lost 0 bases, the J end lost 8 bases, and 30 bases lay between the germline ends. This CDR3 is built from 20 residues. The CDR3 DNA reads TGTGCCATCAGTGAGTCGGCTTCGGTATTTTTCTCCGCTCCTTCTAGTACGCAGTATTTT. Its protein product is CAISESASVFFSAPSSTQYF.

The V call is TRBV7-9, the J call TRBJ1-2; D is ambiguous. CDR1 is SEHNR, CDR2 FQNEAQ, per germline (reference sequence). V was clipped by 4 bases and J by 4 bases, with 22 bases between them. This CDR3 is built from 17 residues. CDR3 bases: TGTGCCAGCAGCTCCGGCATAGGCCGCCAGGCGGGCTATGGCTACACCTTC. Translated, it gives CASSSGIGRQAGYGYTF.

The J gene is TRBJ1-2, the V gene TRBV6-4; D is possibly TRBD1 (5 bases). V lost 2 bases to trimming and J lost 6 bases, with 19 bases between them. CDR3 length: 16 residues. Germline V CDR1 and CDR2: MRHNA, SNTAGT. CDR3 residues: CASSDRARAPLDGYTF. CDR3 bases: TGTGCCAGCAGTGACCGGGCCAGGGCACCGCTGGATGGCTACACCTTC.

Comment on this clone: Other DNA sequences within the sample encode an identical CDR3. This CDR3 is CASSSGLAPDTQYF. CDR3 nucleotides: TGTGCCAGCAGCTCCGGACTAGCGCCAGATACGCAGTATTTT. The chain links TRBV7-3 to TRBJ2-3, with TRBD2 matching 9 bases. V gave up 4 bases and J gave up 4 bases; unmatched junction bases: 3. The germline gives CDR1 SGHTA, CDR2 FQGTGA. This CDR3 spans 14 amino acids. The variable domain in full, with the rest retrieved from reference TRBV7-3 and TRBJ2-3, is GAGVSQTPSNKVTEKGKYVELRCDPISGHTALYWYRQSLGQGPEFLIYFQGTGAADDSGLPNDRFFAVRPEGSVSTLKIQRTERGDSAVYLCASSSGLAPDTQYFGPGTRLTVL.

The chain is built from TRBV6-2 or TRBV6-3 and TRBJ2-1; 9 bases are shared with TRBD2. The V and J ends lost 6 bases and 8 bases, in that order; junction bases with no gene match: 11. Germline lookup yields CDR1 MNHEY and CDR2 SVGEGT. The CDR3 runs to 15 residues. In DNA form, the CDR3 reads TGTGCCAGCAGCTCCTTAGAGCGGGGGGAGGATGAGCAGTTCTTC. Its translation is CASSSLERGEDEQFF.

The chain carries TRBV5-1 and TRBJ2-3; possible D gene TRBD2, 6 bases. With 0 bases removed from V and 4 bases from J, the gap between germline ends came to 12 bases. CDR3 length equals 15 residues. Per germline, CDR1 SGHRS and CDR2 YFSETQ. CDR3 in DNA: TGCGCCAGCAGCTTGGACGGGAGCGGAGCAGATACGCAGTATTTT. Encoded protein: CASSLDGSGADTQYF. The full variable domain, in which reference TRBV5-1 and TRBJ2-3 provide the parts outside the CDR3, is KAGVTQTPRYLIKTRGQQVTLSCSPISGHRSVSWYQQTPGQGLQFLFEYFSETQRNKGNFPGRFSGRQFSNSRSEMNVSTLELGDSALYLCASSLDGSGADTQYFGPGTRLTVL.

J is TRBJ2-3 and V is TRBV7-3; D uncertain. Germline loops: CDR1 SGHTA, CDR2 FQGTGA. The V end lost 4 bases, the J end lost 3 bases, and 5 bases lay between the germline ends. The length of the CDR3 is 12 residues. The CDR3 DNA sequence: TGTGCCAGCAGCTCTTATACAGATACGCAGTATTTT. This translates into CASSSYTDTQYF. Filled out from reference TRBV7-3 and TRBJ2-3, the complete variable domain reads GAGVSQTPSNKVTEKGKYVELRCDPISGHTALYWYRQSLGQGPEFLIYFQGTGAADDSGLPNDRFFAVRPEGSVSTLKIQRTERGDSAVYLCASSSYTDTQYFGPGTRLTVL.

The V and J genes are TRBV6-6 and TRBJ2-3, with no clear D. There are 11 residues in the CDR3. The V end lost 5 bases, the J end lost 6 bases, and 6 bases lay between the germline ends. The V gene's germline CDR1 is MNHNY and CDR2 SVGAGI (reference sequence). CDR3 protein: CASSLYDTQYF. CDR3 bases: TGTGCCAGCAGTCTCTACGATACGCAGTATTTT.

As DNA, the CDR3 is TGCGCCAGCAGCATTGCCGGGACAGGAGGTACCACTGAAGCTTTCTTT. Protein sequence: CASSIAGTGGTTEAFF. V and J are TRBV5-1 and TRBJ1-1; 8 positions agree with TRBD1. The CDR3 is 16 amino acids. CDR1 is SGHRS and CDR2 is YFSETQ in the germline V gene. After removal of 4 bases from V and 4 bases from J, the junction contained 12 bases not matched to a gene.

The chain employs TRBV4-2 and TRBJ1-1, with no clear D. Looked up from germline, CDR1 is LGHNA and CDR2 is YNFKEQ. Trimming took 2 bases from V and 0 from J, leaving 7 bases between them. The CDR3 is made up of 14 amino acids. The CDR3 is CASSQRGMNTEAFF. CDR3 coding DNA: TGTGCCAGCAGCCAACGTGGCATGAACACTGAAGCTTTCTTT.

V and J are TRBV2 and TRBJ1-2, with 7 nucleotides matching TRBD1. Per the germline V gene, CDR1 is SNHLY and CDR2 is FYNNEI. The V gene end was trimmed by 6 bases and the J gene end by 7 bases; junction bases not matched to a gene: 5. This CDR3 comprises 12 residues. The CDR3 region has the DNA TGTGCCAGCAGATACGACAGGGCTGGCTACACCTTC. Amino acids: CASRYDRAGYTF.

The CDR3 spells CASSSRQGGSGELFF. For the CDR3, the DNA is TGTGCCAGCAGCTCGAGACAGGGGGGAAGCGGGGAGCTGTTTTTT. V usage is TRBV9 and J usage is TRBJ2-2, with 9 bases lining up with TRBD1. CDR1 and CDR2 from the germline V gene are SGDLS and YYNGEE. This CDR3 has 15 amino acids. V dropped 4 bases and J dropped 7; count of bases not matched to a gene: 8. The full variable domain, its missing parts supplied by reference TRBV9 and TRBJ2-2, is DSGVTQTPKHLITATGQRVTLRCSPRSGDLSVYWYQQSLDQGLQFLIQYYNGEERAKGNILERFSAQQFPDLHSELNLSSLELGDSALYFCASSSRQGGSGELFFGEGSRLTVL.

The V and J genes are TRBV4-1 and TRBJ2-5; TRBD1 matches at 7 bases. CDR3 length equals 17 residues. CDR1 MGHRA and CDR2 YSYEKL come from the germline V gene. After removal of 0 bases from V and 6 bases from J, the junction contained 13 bases not matched to a gene. The CDR3 region has the DNA TGCGCCAGCAGCCAAGATAAATTTAAAGACAGGGAGAAGACCCAGTACTTC. Its translation: CASSQDKFKDREKTQYF.

Only a few counts were recorded for this clone. The chain uses TRBV7-9 and TRBJ2-7, with 8 bases identical to TRBD2. Losses at the gene ends were 2 bases for V and 1 base for J; bases not matched to a gene: 4. CDR1 and CDR2 from the germline V gene are SEHNR and FQNEAQ (reference sequence). CDR3 length equals 15 residues. The CDR3 loop is CASSLSAGGSYEQYF. The CDR3 DNA is TGTGCCAGCAGCTTAAGTGCGGGAGGATCCTACGAGCAGTACTTC.

J is TRBJ1-4 and V is TRBV27; D call uncertain. Deletions cut 3 bases from V and 8 bases from J, with 16 bases between. CDR3 size: 15 residues. Germline CDR1 reads MNHEY; CDR2 reads SMNVEV (reference sequence). In DNA, the CDR3 is TGTGCCAGCAGTTTGATGGAGCCGCCGAGGGAAAAACTGTTTTTT. Its protein is CASSLMEPPREKLFF. The whole variable domain, remainder taken from reference TRBV27 and TRBJ1-4, is EAQVTQNPRYLITVTGKKLTVTCSQNMNHEYMSWYRQDPGLGLRQIYYSMNVEVTDKGDVPEGYKVSRKEKRNFPLILESPSPNQTSLYFCASSLMEPPREKLFFGSGTQLSVL.